Given below is one TCR beta chain in context. There are 18 residues in the CDR3. The entry originates in a study of T cells expressing NK-cell markers. From the 5' RACE reads, TCRdb lists one entry per CDR3 protein and no DNA. The sample includes 500,000 to 600,000 distinct CDR3 sequences. This sequence originates from a man between 18 and 35 years old in good health. This chain links TRBV12-3 or TRBV12-4 with TRBJ2-3; TCRdb's D call, TRBD1, is unchecked because there is no DNA. What was sequenced was blood T cells: a sorted CD56 or NKG2C T cell subset, CD4+ or CD8+ T cells, or bulk PBMC T cells (not recorded which). The CDR3 sequence is CASSRRIRGGTSTDTQYF.